Each of the 5 T cell receptor beta chains below was sequenced from the same sample in a study of T-cell reconstitution after alpha-beta-depleted transplantation in children. Molecular barcoding with unique molecular identifiers was used for the TCRbeta library. MiXCR was run by TCRdb on the PCR reads, yielding one entry per CDR3 protein. This table has about a million distinct CDR3 sequences, roughly 29% appearing once. This specimen consisted of PBMCs, mostly from graft donor cells, obtained 360 days after TCRalphabeta/CD19-depleted stem cell transplant. The source is a boy younger than two who had a stem cell transplant for SCID, so the T cells may come from the graft donor.

DNA of the CDR3: TGTGCCAGCGGGAACGGGTTAGCGGGGCCCCAAGAGACCCAGTACTTC. The encoded protein is CASGNGLAGPQETQYF. V and J are TRBV9 and TRBJ2-5; TRBD2 aligns across 8 bases. V was pared by 7 bases and J by 1 base, with 12 bases of the junction left unmatched. CDR1 and CDR2 (germline): SGDLS, YYNGEE. This CDR3 contains 16 residues. Combining the CDR3 with reference TRBV9 and TRBJ2-5 gives the whole variable domain DSGVTQTPKHLITATGQRVTLRCSPRSGDLSVYWYQQSLDQGLQFLIQYYNGEERAKGNILERFSAQQFPDLHSELNLSSLELGDSALYFCASGNGLAGPQETQYFGPGTRLLVL.

V gene TRBV5-1 combines with J gene TRBJ2-2, with 7 bases that match TRBD1. This CDR3 is 15 amino acids long. The junction had 6 bases not matched to a gene; V was cut back by 0 bases and J by 7 bases. Germline V gives CDR1 SGHRS, CDR2 YFSETQ. The CDR3 region is CASSLDTGTDGELFF. The CDR3 DNA reads as TGCGCCAGCAGCTTGGACACCGGGACAGACGGGGAGCTGTTTTTT.

DNA of the CDR3: TGCGCCAGCAGCCAAGTACCCGGGGTGGCCAAAAACATTCAGTACTTC. Translation gives CASSQVPGVAKNIQYF. The J gene is TRBJ2-4, the V gene TRBV4-3, with D perhaps TRBD2 (5 bases). Germline loops: CDR1 LGHNA, CDR2 YSLEER. V gave up 1 base and J gave up 1 base, with 11 bases separating them. The CDR3 has 16 residues.

This clonotype showed up just a few times. The rearrangement links TRBV29-1 to TRBJ2-1; tentative D call: TRBD1 (5 bases). Germline V gene sequence: CDR1 SQVTM, CDR2 ANQGSEA. This CDR3 spans 16 amino acids. V was shortened by 5 bases and J by 0 bases, with 17 bases between the two germline ends. The CDR3 protein is CSVKLETVSSYNEQFF. CDR3 DNA sequence: TGCAGCGTTAAGCTCGAGACAGTGAGCTCCTACAATGAGCAGTTCTTC.

The CDR3: CASSTGLAGRGELFF. The CDR3 DNA follows: TGCGCCAGCAGCACCGGACTAGCGGGGCGCGGGGAGCTGTTTTTT. This rearrangement joins TRBV5-1 to TRBJ2-2; 12 bases align to TRBD2. Trimming removed 4 bases from V and 7 bases from J; junction bases left unmatched: 5. This CDR3 comprises 15 residues. Germline V lookup: CDR1 SGHRS, CDR2 YFSETQ.